These 26 T cell receptor beta chains were sequenced from one sample in a study of blood T cell repertoires in COVID-19. Measured with immunoSEQ multiplex PCR; TCRdb has only the in-frame clones, and not every one. The repertoire has more than 300,000 clones, nearly 90% of them found once; the top ten carry around 0.96%. The sequencing sample was made of peripheral blood. Receptors originate from a woman aged 40 to 50 with COVID-19, enrolled during active disease.

About this clone: One junction end does not reproduce the germline sequence, and a read error may be involved. The gene calls are TRBV7-7 and TRBJ2-7; 13 bases fit TRBD2. This CDR3 has 15 amino acids. The germline V gene has CDR1 SSHAT and CDR2 FNYEAQ (reference sequence). CDR3 nucleotides: TGTGCTAGCAGCTTGGGACTAGCGGGAACCAGCGAGCAGTACTTC. Translated, it gives CASSLGLAGTSEQYF.

The V and J genes are TRBV15 and TRBJ2-7, with D perhaps matching TRBD1 (5 bases). Germline V lookup: CDR1 LNHNV, CDR2 YYDKDF (reference sequence). This CDR3 has 15 amino acids. The V and J ends lost 5 bases and 4 bases respectively, with 18 bases between them. CDR3 amino acids: CATSERQQSPYEQYF. In DNA form, the CDR3 reads TGTGCCACCAGCGAGAGACAGCAAAGTCCTTACGAGCAGTACTTC.

The V call is TRBV5-4, the J call TRBJ1-6; TRBD1 is a possible D gene (6 bases). Per germline, CDR1 SGHNT and CDR2 YYREEE (reference sequence). There are 16 residues in the CDR3. The V end lost 4 bases, the J end lost 2 bases, and 13 bases lay between the germline ends. CDR3 sequence reads: CASSPQQGTYNSPLHF. CDR3 DNA: TGTGCCAGCAGCCCCCAACAGGGCACCTATAATTCACCCCTCCACTTT.

The chain has TRBV27 and TRBJ1-4; the D gene is possibly TRBD1 (5 bases). With 5 bases removed from V and 10 bases from J, the gap between germline ends came to 11 bases. CDR1 is MNHEY and CDR2 is SMNVEV in the germline V gene (reference sequence). The CDR3 loop spans 12 amino acids. The DNA for the CDR3 is TGTGCCAGCAGTCCCTTCCAGGGAAAACTGTTTTTT. Amino acids: CASSPFQGKLFF.

This chain uses TRBV28 with TRBJ1-5, with a weak D call TRBD1 (6 bases). With 1 base removed from V and 7 bases from J, the gap between germline ends came to 14 bases. This CDR3 has 15 amino acids. Germline CDR1 MDHEN, CDR2 SYDVKM. The CDR3 DNA reads TGTGCCAGCAGTTTATTGGCGTCAAGGGGGCAGCCCCAGCATTTT. The encoded protein is CASSLLASRGQPQHF. The whole variable domain, remainder taken from reference TRBV28 and TRBJ1-5, is DVKVTQSSRYLVKRTGEKVFLECVQDMDHENMFWYRQDPGLGLRLIYFSYDVKMKEKGDIPEGYSVSREKKERFSLILESASTNQTSMYLCASSLLASRGQPQHFGDGTRLSIL.

The chain combines TRBV12-3 or TRBV12-4 with TRBJ1-5, with D tentatively TRBD1 (5 bases). The V end lost 5 bases, the J end lost 15 bases, and 14 bases lay between the germline ends. This CDR3 spans 11 amino acids. The CDR3 loop is CASSKAGRRHF. As DNA, the CDR3 is TGTGCCAGCAGTAAGGCAGGGCGGCGGCATTTT.

The chain carries TRBV5-6 and TRBJ1-3, with TRBD1 matching 7 bases. The CDR3 contains 15 residues. Germline trimming cut 3 bases from V and 0 bases from J; bases unmatched to any gene: 3. Germline V gene sequence: CDR1 SGHDT, CDR2 YYEEEE. CDR3 coding DNA: TGTGCCAGCAGCTCAGGGACAGACTCTGGAAACACCATATATTTT. Its protein is CASSSGTDSGNTIYF.

CDR3 amino acids: CASSLSQGLISYEQYF. The CDR3 nucleotides read TGCGCCAGCAGCTTGTCTCAGGGGCTAATCTCCTACGAGCAGTACTTC. The chain combines TRBV5-1 with TRBJ2-7, with D perhaps matching TRBD1 (6 bases). This CDR3 has 16 amino acids. The germline gives CDR1 SGHRS, CDR2 YFSETQ. V dropped 1 base and J dropped 0 bases, with 14 bases sitting between them.

The rearrangement links TRBV12-3 or TRBV12-4 to TRBJ2-7; no clear D gene. CDR3 length equals 11 residues. V lost 5 bases and J 9 bases, leaving 11 bases between the germline ends. This CDR3 reads CASSIGSGQYF. In DNA form, the CDR3 reads TGTGCCAGCAGTATCGGGTCGGGGCAGTACTTC.

The rearrangement joins TRBV20-1 to TRBJ1-5; D not certain. V lost 6 bases and J 2 bases, leaving 14 bases between the germline ends. This CDR3 is 14 amino acids long. Germline V lookup: CDR1 DFQATT, CDR2 SNEGSKA (reference sequence). CDR3 sequence reads: CSASPGAGNQPQHF. DNA for the CDR3: TGCAGTGCCAGTCCGGGAGCGGGCAATCAGCCCCAGCATTTT.

The chain has TRBV10-3 and TRBJ1-1; the match to TRBD1 covers 7 bases. Trimming removed 6 bases from V and 4 bases from J; junction bases left unmatched: 5. The germline V gene has CDR1 ENHRY and CDR2 SYGVKD. The CDR3 contains 13 residues. DNA of the CDR3: TGTGCCATCAGAGGGACAGAGGGCACTGAAGCTTTCTTT. Its protein product is CAIRGTEGTEAFF.

The rearrangement links TRBV28 to TRBJ2-2; 10 bases are shared with TRBD2. The CDR3 has 18 residues. The V gene's germline CDR1 is MDHEN and CDR2 SYDVKM. The ends lost 10 bases at V and 5 bases at J; junction bases unmatched: 19. CDR3: CATQTGGLAPSRTGELFF. The CDR3 DNA reads as TGTGCCACCCAAACGGGGGGACTAGCGCCCTCTCGTACCGGGGAGCTGTTTTTT.

This clone has just a few counts. The gene calls are TRBV12-3 or TRBV12-4 and TRBJ2-4; 8 bases align to TRBD1. The length of the CDR3 is 13 residues. J lost 9 bases, V lost 3 bases, and 4 bases had no gene match. The CDR3 DNA reads TGTGCCAGCAGTTTTGTACAGGGGGGCATTCAGTACTTC. Its translation is CASSFVQGGIQYF.

The chain links TRBV7-9 to TRBJ2-3; D perhaps matches TRBD2 (5 bases). The V end was cut by 5 bases, the J end by 4 bases, with 13 bases between. CDR3 length: 14 amino acids. The germline CDR1 and CDR2 sequences are SEHNR and FQNEAQ (reference sequence). The CDR3, as DNA: TGTGCCAGCAGCCGGAGTCCCGGGGCAGATACGCAGTATTTT. This sequence encodes CASSRSPGADTQYF.

The rearrangement uses TRBV5-1 and TRBJ1-4; D is possibly TRBD1 (6 bases). Germline CDR1 and CDR2: SGHRS and YFSETQ. The CDR3 contains 16 residues. V gave up 4 bases and J gave up 3 bases, with 16 bases separating them. CDR3 DNA: TGCGCCAGCAGCCTAACAGGGAATGGAGCTAATGAAAAACTGTTTTTT. Its translation: CASSLTGNGANEKLFF.

The J gene is TRBJ2-4, the V gene TRBV4-3; 7 bases match TRBD2. Germline lookup yields CDR1 LGHNA and CDR2 YSLEER. The V gene end was trimmed by 0 bases and the J gene end by 8 bases; junction bases not matched to a gene: 10. CDR3 length equals 16 residues. The CDR3 spells CASSQDRGEGPDIQYF. The CDR3 bases are TGCGCCAGCAGCCAAGATCGGGGGGAGGGCCCGGACATTCAGTACTTC.

The CDR3 region is CASSLLASGAPYNEQFF. CDR3 bases: TGTGCCAGCAGTTTACTGGCTAGCGGGGCGCCCTACAATGAGCAGTTCTTC. The chain has TRBV27 and TRBJ2-1, with 9 bases lining up with TRBD2. Germline CDR1 MNHEY, CDR2 SMNVEV (reference sequence). Trimming cost V 2 bases and J 2 bases; bases outside gene matches: 7. The CDR3 extends over 17 amino acids.

The rearrangement links TRBV28 to TRBJ1-5, with 8 bases aligning to TRBD1. The trim removed 5 bases at V and 0 bases at J, leaving 6 bases unmatched. The CDR3 covers 16 residues. CDR1 is MDHEN, CDR2 SYDVKM, per germline. The CDR3 region has the DNA TGTGCCAGCAGTCCCCGGACAGGGAATAGCAATCAGCCCCAGCATTTT. Translated: CASSPRTGNSNQPQHF.

The chain uses TRBV13 and TRBJ2-2, with a weak D call TRBD1 (5 bases). This CDR3 contains 18 residues. The V gene's germline CDR1 is PRHDT and CDR2 FYEKMQ (reference sequence). V lost 0 bases to trimming and J lost 1 base, with 15 bases between them. CDR3 region: CASSLGPTMTENTGELFF. The CDR3 nucleotides read TGTGCCAGCAGCTTAGGTCCTACTATGACAGAGAACACCGGGGAGCTGTTTTTT. Full variable domain (outside the CDR3, taken from reference TRBV13 and TRBJ2-2): AAGVIQSPRHLIKEKRETATLKCYPIPRHDTVYWYQQGPGQDPQFLISFYEKMQSDKGSIPDRFSAQQFSDYHSELNMSSLELGDSALYFCASSLGPTMTENTGELFFGEGSRLTVL.

This clone was seen just once. V and J are TRBV9 and TRBJ2-3, with 10 bases matching TRBD2. V trimming: 4 bases; J trimming: 2 bases; junction bases outside the gene matches: 7. The CDR3 totals 16 residues. The germline V gene has CDR1 SGDLS and CDR2 YYNGEE. The DNA of the CDR3 is TGTGCCAGCAGCCCTCGGACTAGCGGACTCACAGATACGCAGTATTTT. It encodes CASSPRTSGLTDTQYF.

The chain employs TRBV5-1 and TRBJ2-5; 7 nucleotides match TRBD2. The CDR3 sequence is 13 residues long. V was pared by 2 bases and J by 5 bases, with 3 bases of the junction left unmatched. Looked up from germline, CDR1 is SGHRS and CDR2 is YFSETQ. CDR3 loop: CASSFSGVETQYF. In DNA, the CDR3 is TGCGCCAGCAGCTTCAGCGGGGTGGAGACCCAGTACTTC.

The sample holds one count of this clone. This chain links TRBV4-1 with TRBJ2-7, with D possibly being TRBD2 (6 bases). V lost 0 bases and J lost 0, with 9 bases in between. This CDR3 has 15 amino acids. Germline V lookup: CDR1 MGHRA, CDR2 YSYEKL. As DNA, the CDR3 is TGCGCCAGCAGCCAAGAGAAGGGACTCTCCTACGAGCAGTACTTC. Translated: CASSQEKGLSYEQYF.

V and J are TRBV11-3 and TRBJ2-1; D might be TRBD2 (6 bases). CDR1 and CDR2 from the germline V gene are SGHNT and YENEEA. The CDR3 runs to 15 residues. V was trimmed by 0 bases and J by 2 bases, leaving 8 bases between them. The CDR3 nucleotides are TGTGCCAGCAGCTTAGATAGCGGAGCCTACAATGAGCAGTTCTTC. It codes for CASSLDSGAYNEQFF.

This chain uses TRBV7-8 with TRBJ2-1; no definite D call. V gave up 1 base and J gave up 5 bases, with 6 bases separating them. This CDR3 comprises 13 residues. Germline CDR1 and CDR2: SGHVS and FQNEAQ. The CDR3 nucleotides read TGTGCCAGCAGCTTAGGTCAGAACAATGAGCAGTTCTTC. This sequence encodes CASSLGQNNEQFF.

The genes are TRBV28 and TRBJ1-2; D possibly corresponds to TRBD1 (6 bases). The V gene lost 5 bases and the J gene lost 0 bases, with 13 bases spanning the gap. From germline, CDR1 is MDHEN and CDR2 SYDVKM. This CDR3 contains 15 residues. CDR3 amino acids: CASSTTQGANYGYTF. The CDR3 DNA is TGTGCCAGCAGTACGACACAGGGAGCTAACTATGGCTACACCTTC.

The chain recombines TRBV6-5 with TRBJ1-1; no reliable D call. The germline V gene encodes CDR1 MNHEY and CDR2 SVGAGI. CDR3 size: 14 residues. V shed 2 bases and J shed 1 base, with 8 bases lying between them. The CDR3 protein is CASSYDLGNTEAFF. For the CDR3, the DNA is TGTGCCAGCAGTTACGATCTAGGGAACACTGAAGCTTTCTTT.